This TCR beta chain was sequenced in a study of tumor and adjacent non-tumor tissue in lung cancer. About the study: Patients were aged roughly 30 to 76, around ten men and about five women, stage I to III. Points from the study as a whole: Tumor TCR diversity, when higher, was linked to shorter survival. TCR diversity was significantly greater in tumor than normal lung tissue.

The library came from three nested PCR rounds adapted from ARM-PCR protocols. One entry per CDR3 protein, called by TCRdb with MiXCR from the multiplex PCR reads. The data show nearly 50,000 distinct CDR3 sequences, with around 67% seen just once and 25% to 35% held by the top ten. With respect to this clonotype: What it recognizes is unknown.

The CDR3 has 12 residues. Unmatched junction bases numbered 1, after V lost 3 bases and J lost 5 bases. Germline V gene sequence: CDR1 SQVTM, CDR2 ANQGSEA. RNA was extracted from bulk tissue without any cell sorting. This non-tumor lung sample came from over 3 cm beyond the tumor edge. The origin of this receptor is a woman in her 70s with non-small cell lung cancer. Sequenced sample: distant non-tumor lung tissue. The chain uses TRBV29-1 and TRBJ2-1; TRBD1 matches 7 bases. CDR3 DNA: TGCAGCGTTGATACAGGGGACAATGAGCAGTTCTTC. Translated, it gives CSVDTGDNEQFF.